A single sample is the source of the 5 T cell receptor beta chains below, sequenced in a study of regulatory T cells in long-lasting Graves disease. Time point given: newly diagnosed GD, antithyroid drugs for less than 3 months. RNA from PBMCs was the source of the TCR library. HTBI primers from iRepertoire and Arm-PCR of CDR3 regions yielded the TCR beta libraries. TCRdb processed the multiplex PCR reads anew with MiXCR; each CDR3 protein has one entry. The sample has roughly 350,000 distinct CDR3 sequences; about a sixth are singletons. Another study also made use of these data, one on T cells in Graves' hyperthyroidism and ophthalmopathy.

Sample: peripheral blood mononuclear cells (PBMCs), taken at new diagnosis, from a patient treated with antithyroid drugs. These TCRs come from a woman younger than 35 with Graves disease.

This clonotype appeared many times. V and J are TRBV20-1 and TRBJ2-6; D is unclear. Per germline, CDR1 DFQATT and CDR2 SNEGSKA (reference sequence). This CDR3 has 14 amino acids. The V and J ends lost 7 bases and 0 bases respectively, with 10 bases between them. The CDR3 protein is CSVGPGSGANVLTF. DNA of the CDR3: TGCAGTGTCGGTCCGGGCTCTGGGGCCAACGTCCTGACTTTC.

V gene TRBV28 combines with J gene TRBJ1-1; D not certain. V lost 4 bases to trimming and J lost 7 bases, with 10 bases between them. This CDR3 comprises 12 residues. Germline CDR1 MDHEN, CDR2 SYDVKM. DNA for the CDR3: TGTGCCAGCAGTTCGATAGCCTTTGAAGCTTTCTTT. Protein product: CASSSIAFEAFF.

Ten or more counts support this clonotype. This chain connects TRBV2 to TRBJ1-2; no reliable D call. V dropped 3 bases and J dropped 4 bases, with 15 bases sitting between them. The CDR3 totals 15 residues. The germline V gene has CDR1 SNHLY and CDR2 FYNNEI. CDR3 sequence: CASSDLRGISYGYTF. As DNA, the CDR3 is TGTGCCAGCAGTGACCTGCGGGGTATCTCCTATGGCTACACCTTC.

The chain has TRBV24-1 and TRBJ1-1, with D possibly TRBD1 on 5 matching bases. The CDR3 runs to 13 residues. Germline-derived CDR1 and CDR2 are KGHDR and SFDVKD. Trimming took off 3 bases at V and 5 bases at J, with 9 bases between the two ends. CDR3 coding DNA: TGTGCCACCAGTGATGGGGGGTCGACTGAAGCTTTCTTT. Amino acids: CATSDGGSTEAFF.

V usage is TRBV9 and J usage is TRBJ2-1; 12 bases align to TRBD2. V dropped 5 bases and J dropped 6; count of bases not matched to a gene: 21. The CDR3 totals 20 residues. CDR1 and CDR2 (germline): SGDLS, YYNGEE. The CDR3 protein is CASSRQASGRGGVGVNEQFF. The CDR3 DNA sequence: TGTGCCAGCAGTCGTCAGGCTAGCGGGAGGGGTGGTGTTGGGGTCAATGAGCAGTTCTTC.